This T cell receptor (beta chain) was observed in a study of shared clonotypes between healthy human individuals. At the level of the study: The plates for each donor numbered three CD4 naive, three CD4 memory, two CD8 naive and one CD8 memory. Study-wide points: Blood was the sole source, and tissue repertoires probably differ.

CDR1 and CDR2 from the germline V gene are MDHEN and SYDVKM. Trimming pared 3 bases from V and 6 bases from J, leaving 9 bases between. The CDR3 has 13 amino acids. Of note for this clone: Its antigen is currently unknown.

The table came from immunoSEQ multiplex PCR; TCRdb's copy has only in-frame clones and leaves some out. In the table there are 2.5 million or so clones, about 92% of which are singletons. The chain recombines TRBV28 with TRBJ1-5, with D hard to call. The sequence came from a man between 18 and 29 years old in good health. Sequenced: naive CD4+ T cells sorted from blood. As to subset: CD45RA+ positively selected. The CDR3 is CASSFLSFQPQHF. The CDR3 DNA reads as TGTGCCAGCAGTTTTCTCTCGTTTCAGCCCCAGCATTTT.